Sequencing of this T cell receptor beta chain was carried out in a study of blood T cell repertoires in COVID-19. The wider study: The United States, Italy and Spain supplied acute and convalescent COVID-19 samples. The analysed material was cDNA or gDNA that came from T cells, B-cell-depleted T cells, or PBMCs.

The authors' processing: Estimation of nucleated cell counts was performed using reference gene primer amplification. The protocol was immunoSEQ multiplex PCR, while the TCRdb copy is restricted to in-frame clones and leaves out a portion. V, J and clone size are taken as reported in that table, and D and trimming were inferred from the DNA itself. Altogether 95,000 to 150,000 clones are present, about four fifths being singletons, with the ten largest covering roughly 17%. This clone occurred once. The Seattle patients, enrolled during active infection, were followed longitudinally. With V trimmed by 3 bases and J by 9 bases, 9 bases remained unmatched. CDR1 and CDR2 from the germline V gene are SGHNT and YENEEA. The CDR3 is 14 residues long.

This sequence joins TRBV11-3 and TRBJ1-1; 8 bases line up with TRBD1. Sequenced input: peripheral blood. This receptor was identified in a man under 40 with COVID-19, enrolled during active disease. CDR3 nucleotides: TGTGCCAGCAGCTTTTCGACAGGGGAGGGGAAAGCTTTCTTT. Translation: CASSFSTGEGKAFF. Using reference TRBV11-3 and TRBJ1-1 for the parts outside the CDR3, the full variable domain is EAGVVQSPRYKIIEKKQPVAFWCNPISGHNTLYWYLQNLGQGPELLIRYENEEAVDDSQLPKDRFSAERLKGVDSTLKIQPAELGDSAVYLCASSFSTGEGKAFFGQGTRLTVV.